The entry that follows covers one TCR beta chain sequence. No antigen is known for it. Base qualities are not provided; no much larger clone lies one nucleotide away. The sample is drawn from a study of shared clonotypes between healthy human individuals (dated by TCRdb to the early 2020s). With respect to the entire study: The cohort comprised two women and a few men aged 18 to 49 years. Per donor, three plates each were used for CD4 naive and CD4 memory, two for CD8 naive, and one for CD8 memory. To estimate repertoire size and how much clonotype sharing occurs between individuals, the study deeply sequenced the blood TCR repertoires of about 5 healthy adults. To increase sequencing depth and limit assay-specific biases, different laboratories used diverse techniques to prepare libraries and sequence TCR repertoires. Leukapheresis yielded between about 0.94 and 9.5 billion PBMCs per donor.

Inclusive of the bounding cysteine and phenylalanine, the CDR3 is 12 residues long. The entry retains the CDR3 DNA only, 36 bases that are in frame from base 1. CDR1 and CDR2 are drawn from the germline V gene: SGHDN, FVKESK. V was cut back by 4 bases and J by 2 bases, leaving a gap of 5 bases between them. Results the study describes overall, beyond this receptor: Based on pairwise subsampling, the degree of clonotype sharing among donors was expected to be affected by sequencing depth. Incomplete sequencing was indicated by rarefaction of sorted-subset datasets, despite the large sequencing depth. Only blood was sampled, and tissue TCR repertoires likely differ from those in blood. Because the study included a small number of donors, the genetic and exposure-history diversity represented was limited. Compared with non-shared clonotypes, the clonotypes found in all four sorted-subset donors had higher generation probabilities. Across several donors, 5% to 6% of naive CD4, approximately 4% of naive CD8, roughly 2.3% of memory CD4, and approximately 0.4% of memory CD8 clonotypes were shared. Naive subsets generally had larger estimated clonotype richness than memory subsets.

Using the deep immunoSEQ assay, TCR CDR3 regions were amplified from genomic DNA by multiplex PCR. Genomic DNA extracted from each cell subset was distributed evenly over all wells of several immunoSEQ 96-well plates, and each plate served as one replicate. For sorted subsets, approximately 190 ng of genomic DNA, equivalent to 25,000 to 35,000 T cell genomes, went into each replicate PCR. Purified libraries were measured with a Qubit 3.0 fluorometer, size-checked on a Bioanalyzer 2100, and measured again with the KAPA Library Quantification kit. Every immunoSEQ 96-well plate was sequenced on a separate single-read 150-cycle Illumina NextSeq 550 flow cell. The source study handled its data this way. Because only junctional sequences without quality scores were contained in the immunoSEQ output, filtering matching that applied to full-length reads could not be performed. Sequences were annotated with PyIR, a Python wrapper for IgBLAST v1.9, using IMGT germline references to assign V/J genes and CDR3. Reads were removed for weak V/J assignments (E-value above 1e-6), missing CDR3, stop codons, out-of-frame junctions, or ambiguous translated residues. V3J clonotypes were defined as sequences sharing an identical inferred V gene, J gene, and CDR3 amino acid sequence. Percentage overlap between repertoires was computed as shared unique clonotypes divided by the size of the smaller repertoire. Richness of each repertoire was evaluated using RTK rarefaction, the Chao1 estimator, and Recon v2.1 estimates of unobserved clonotypes. Generation probabilities for all TCRbeta clonotypes obtained by the gDNA method from a handful of donors were computed using OLGA. TCRdb holds this immuneACCESS table with in-frame rearrangements only. Some clones are missing; in checked studies, unresolved V genes explain under half, and the rest has no known cause. Clone size and V and J calls were adopted from that table, with D and trimming inferred from the DNA. The table for this sample lists some 380,000 clones; around 96% of them were counted only once. The top ten clonotypes cover around 0.3% of the sample.

The donors were healthy, HIV-negative adults with no recently reported acute infections or vaccinations. Only Caucasian adults living in Nashville, Tennessee, USA were represented among the donors. CD8 memory samples combined magnetically selected CD45RO+ cells with CCR7-negative CD45RA+ effector memory (TemRA) cells. Blood was obtained by leukapheresis, after which PBMCs were separated by Ficoll-Histopaque density gradient centrifugation and cryopreserved in liquid nitrogen vapor phase. Analytical flow cytometry was used to check the purity and quantity of each magnetically sorted T cell population. Genomic DNA was isolated from each sorted fraction and quantified by UV absorbance on a Nanodrop 2000c.

The TCR sequence derives from a young man in good health. The material sequenced was memory CD8+ T cells sorted from blood. The cell subset or site label here, explained by the study, means: CD45RO+ cells pooled with CCR7-negative TemRA cells. This chain joins TRBV14 to TRBJ1-2; tentative D gene TRBD1, with 5 bases matching. CDR3 protein: CASSRDNYGYTF. The sequence in DNA is TGTGCCAGCAGCCGGGACAACTATGGCTACACCTTC.